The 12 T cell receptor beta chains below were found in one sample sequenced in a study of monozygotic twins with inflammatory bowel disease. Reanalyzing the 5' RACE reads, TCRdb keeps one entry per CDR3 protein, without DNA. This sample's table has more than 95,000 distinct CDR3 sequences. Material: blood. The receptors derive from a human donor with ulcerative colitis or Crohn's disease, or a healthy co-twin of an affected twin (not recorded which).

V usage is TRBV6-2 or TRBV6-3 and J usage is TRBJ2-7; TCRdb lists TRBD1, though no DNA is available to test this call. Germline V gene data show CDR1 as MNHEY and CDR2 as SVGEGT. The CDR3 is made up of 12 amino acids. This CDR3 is CASSKTAYEQYF.

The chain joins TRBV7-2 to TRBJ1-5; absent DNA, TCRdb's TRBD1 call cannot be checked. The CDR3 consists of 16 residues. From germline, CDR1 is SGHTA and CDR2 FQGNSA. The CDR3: CASSLYGPGRNQPQHF.

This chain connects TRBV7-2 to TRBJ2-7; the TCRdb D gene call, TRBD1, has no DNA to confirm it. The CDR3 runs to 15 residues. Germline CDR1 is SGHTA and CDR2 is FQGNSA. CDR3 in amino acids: CASSSGQGFSLEQYF. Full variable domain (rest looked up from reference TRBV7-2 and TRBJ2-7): GAGVSQSPSNKVTEKGKDVELRCDPISGHTALYWYRQSLGQGLEFLIYFQGNSAPDKSGLPSDRFSAERTGGSVSTLTIQRTQQEDSAVYLCASSSGQGFSLEQYFGPGTRLTVT.

CDR3 in amino acids: CASSLDGASTDTQYF. The genes are TRBV12-3 or TRBV12-4 and TRBJ2-3. This CDR3 spans 15 amino acids.

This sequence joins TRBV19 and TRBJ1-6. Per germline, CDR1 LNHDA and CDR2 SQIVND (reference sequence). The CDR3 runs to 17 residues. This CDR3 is CASSVLGLGAAHSPLHF.

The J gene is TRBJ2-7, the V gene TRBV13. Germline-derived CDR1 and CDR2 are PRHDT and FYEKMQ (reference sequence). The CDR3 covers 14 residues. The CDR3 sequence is CASSFGQTSNEQYF. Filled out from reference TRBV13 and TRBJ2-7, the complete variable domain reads AAGVIQSPRHLIKEKRETATLKCYPIPRHDTVYWYQQGPGQDPQFLISFYEKMQSDKGSIPDRFSAQQFSDYHSELNMSSLELGDSALYFCASSFGQTSNEQYFGPGTRLTVT.

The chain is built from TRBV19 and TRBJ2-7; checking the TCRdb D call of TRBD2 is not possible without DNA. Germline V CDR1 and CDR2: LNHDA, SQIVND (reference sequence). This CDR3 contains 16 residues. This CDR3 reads CASSHRLGGIIYEQYF.

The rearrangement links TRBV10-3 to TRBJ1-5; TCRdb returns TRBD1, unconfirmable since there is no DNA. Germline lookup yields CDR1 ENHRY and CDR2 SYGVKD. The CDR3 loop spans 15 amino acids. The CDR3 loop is CAISESGQGNQPQHF.

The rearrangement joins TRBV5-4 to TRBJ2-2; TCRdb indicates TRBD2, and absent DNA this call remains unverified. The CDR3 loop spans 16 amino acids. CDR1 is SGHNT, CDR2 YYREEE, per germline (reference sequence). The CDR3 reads CASSLATSGGARELFF.

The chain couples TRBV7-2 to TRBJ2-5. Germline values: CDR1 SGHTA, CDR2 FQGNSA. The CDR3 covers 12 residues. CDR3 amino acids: CASSALMETQYF.

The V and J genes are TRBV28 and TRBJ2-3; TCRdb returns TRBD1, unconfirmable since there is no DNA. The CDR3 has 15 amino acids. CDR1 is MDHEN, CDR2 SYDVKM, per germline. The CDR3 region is CASSLSGVSTDTQYF.

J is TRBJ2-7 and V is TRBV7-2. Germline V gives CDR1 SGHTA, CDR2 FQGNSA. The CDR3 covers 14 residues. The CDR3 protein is CASTSVGSSYEQYF.